This T cell receptor beta chain was obtained from a study of cytomegalovirus exposure and HLA in healthy donors. V lost 5 bases and J 4 bases, leaving 13 bases between the germline ends. The CDR3 loop spans 14 amino acids. Germline assignment: CDR1 LNHDA and CDR2 SQIVND (reference sequence). 60 Vbeta and 13 Jbeta primers were used in PCR. The method was immunoSEQ multiplex PCR; TCRdb's version includes in-frame clones alone and lacks a portion of them. The data show around 150,000 clones, roughly 78% seen once. Input material: PBMCs. The chain employs TRBV19 and TRBJ2-3; D may be TRBD1 (5 bases). This TCR came from a man in his forties in good health and CMV-seropositive. CDR3 sequence reads: CASSLAGSADTQYF. In DNA, the CDR3 is TGTGCCAGTAGTCTGGCAGGGTCGGCAGATACGCAGTATTTT.